The 28 T cell receptor beta chains presented below share a single source sample, sequenced in a study of T cell changes during pregnancy in multiple sclerosis. Produced via immunoSEQ multiplex PCR; TCRdb's table is partial and in-frame only. The sample includes roughly 27,000 clones, more than 80% of them seen just once. Sequences were derived from CD4+ T cells from peripheral blood mononuclear cells, sampled in the first trimester of pregnancy. The receptor set was obtained from a female donor with multiple sclerosis, enrolled in a pregnancy study.

The rearrangement joins TRBV5-6 to TRBJ2-7; maybe TRBD1 (5 bases). CDR1 SGHDT and CDR2 YYEEEE come from the germline V gene. The V and J ends lost 4 bases and 0 bases respectively, with 8 bases between them. The CDR3 runs to 13 residues. The CDR3: CASSTRASYEQYF. CDR3 DNA sequence: TGTGCCAGCAGCACCAGGGCCTCCTACGAGCAGTACTTC.

V and J are TRBV5-1 and TRBJ1-2; no reliable D call. CDR3 length equals 15 residues. The germline V gene has CDR1 SGHRS and CDR2 YFSETQ. The V gene lost 1 base and the J gene lost 4 bases, with 14 bases spanning the gap. The CDR3 is CASSLLGSEGYGYTF. The CDR3 DNA is TGCGCCAGCAGCTTGCTAGGGAGTGAAGGCTATGGCTACACCTTC.

V gene TRBV9 combines with J gene TRBJ2-3; TRBD2 aligns across 8 bases. The germline CDR1 and CDR2 sequences are SGDLS and YYNGEE. This CDR3 is 15 amino acids long. The junction had 2 bases not matched to a gene; V was cut back by 0 bases and J by 2 bases. This chain's CDR3 is CASSVAGGYTDTQYF. Here the CDR3 DNA reads TGTGCCAGCAGCGTAGCGGGGGGGTACACAGATACGCAGTATTTT.

About this clone itself: At one of its ends the junction is not consistent with the germline gene, which may arise from a read error. J is TRBJ2-5 and V is TRBV7-2; perhaps TRBD2 as D (6 bases). This CDR3 has 15 residues. CDR1 is SGHTA and CDR2 is FQGNSA in the germline V gene. DNA of the CDR3: TGTGCCAGCAGCCCCAGACTAGATACCAAAGAGGCCCAGTACTTC. It is translated as CASSPRLDTKEAQYF.

The rearrangement uses TRBV7-2 and TRBJ2-1, with TRBD2 identical over 10 bases. CDR3 length: 15 amino acids. J was trimmed by 4 bases and V by 3 bases; bases with no gene match: 3. Looked up from germline, CDR1 is SGHTA and CDR2 is FQGNSA. CDR3 bases: TGTGCCAGCAGCTTCAGCGGGGGGGAATACAATGAGCAGTTCTTC. As protein: CASSFSGGEYNEQFF. The entire variable domain, with the rest obtained from reference TRBV7-2 and TRBJ2-1, is as follows: GAGVSQSPSNKVTEKGKDVELRCDPISGHTALYWYRQSLGQGLEFLIYFQGNSAPDKSGLPSDRFSAERTGGSVSTLTIQRTQQEDSAVYLCASSFSGGEYNEQFFGPGTRLTVL.

Only one count was recorded for this clone. The CDR3: CASSKDIPDRAGNTIYF. Here the CDR3 DNA reads TGTGCCAGCAGCAAAGATATCCCGGACAGGGCTGGAAACACCATATATTTT. This rearrangement joins TRBV21-1 to TRBJ1-3; the table's D call TRBD1 went unverified against the DNA. TRBV21-1 is a pseudogene segment. The CDR3 loop spans 17 amino acids.

This clone has a single count. The chain couples TRBV2 to TRBJ2-4, with D perhaps matching TRBD1 (6 bases). Trimming cost V 3 bases and J 10 bases, with 22 bases left between them. The length of the CDR3 is 16 residues. CDR1 SNHLY and CDR2 FYNNEI come from the germline V gene. DNA of the CDR3: TGTGCCAGCAGTGATCTTTATGGCAGGGGAATTTCTATTCAGTACTTC. This sequence encodes CASSDLYGRGISIQYF. Drawing the rest from reference TRBV2 and TRBJ2-4, the complete variable domain is EPEVTQTPSHQVTQMGQEVILRCVPISNHLYFYWYRQILGQKVEFLVSFYNNEISEKSEIFDDQFSVERPDGSNFTLKIRSTKLEDSAMYFCASSDLYGRGISIQYFGAGTRLSVL.

This clone was seen more than once but under ten times. The V call is TRBV7-3, the J call TRBJ2-1, with D perhaps matching TRBD1 (6 bases). The CDR3 loop spans 15 amino acids. V was pared by 3 bases and J by 0 bases, with 9 bases between. Germline V gives CDR1 SGHTA, CDR2 FQGTGA. The CDR3 DNA reads TGTGCCAGCAGCTTGGGGGCCAGCTCCTACAATGAGCAGTTCTTC. It specifies CASSLGASSYNEQFF.

As DNA, the CDR3 is TGTGCCAGTAGTATCCAGGGTCTGGGCAGATCTAAAGAGACCCAGTACTTC. This translates into CASSIQGLGRSKETQYF. V gene TRBV19 combines with J gene TRBJ2-5; the D gene is possibly TRBD1 (5 bases). V lost 3 bases and J lost 3, with 20 bases in between. Germline loops: CDR1 LNHDA, CDR2 SQIVND (reference sequence). The CDR3 is made up of 17 amino acids.

CDR3 in amino acids: CASSAGQGVYGYTF. The DNA of the CDR3 is TGTGCCAGCAGTGCGGGGCAGGGGGTTTATGGCTACACCTTC. This rearrangement joins TRBV27 to TRBJ1-2; TRBD1 aligns across 7 bases. Germline V CDR1 and CDR2: MNHEY, SMNVEV (reference sequence). Trimming cost V 5 bases and J 5 bases; bases outside gene matches: 8. CDR3 size: 14 residues.

The V call is TRBV5-1, the J call TRBJ2-2; D may be TRBD1 (6 bases). V was shortened by 3 bases and J by 7 bases, with 16 bases between the two germline ends. The CDR3 totals 15 residues. CDR1 and CDR2 from the germline V gene are SGHRS and YFSETQ. The CDR3 region has the DNA TGCGCCAGCAGCTCATTGGGGACATTTGACGGGGAGCTGTTTTTT. Translated, it gives CASSSLGTFDGELFF.

The V call is TRBV7-9, the J call TRBJ1-1; tentative D call: TRBD1 (5 bases). Germline assignment: CDR1 SEHNR and CDR2 FQNEAQ (reference sequence). The CDR3 is 13 amino acids. V was trimmed by 4 bases and J by 1 base, leaving 7 bases between them. CDR3 sequence: CASSSGQNTEAFF. The CDR3 nucleotides are TGTGCCAGCAGCTCTGGACAGAACACTGAAGCTTTCTTT.

J is TRBJ2-7 and V is TRBV6-5, with 7 bases fitting TRBD1. The CDR3 is 13 residues long. Germline assignment: CDR1 MNHEY and CDR2 SVGAGI. The V gene end was trimmed by 9 bases and the J gene end by 7 bases; junction bases not matched to a gene: 12. In DNA form, the CDR3 reads TGTGCCAGAGACGGGACAGCCCTACGGGAGCAGTACTTC. It is translated as CARDGTALREQYF.

The V gene is TRBV9, the J gene TRBJ1-2; D is undetermined. Trimming stripped 0 bases from V and 4 bases from J, with 10 bases between. From germline, CDR1 is SGDLS and CDR2 YYNGEE. The CDR3 has 14 residues. CDR3 in amino acids: CASSVVAVSYGYTF. The CDR3 coding sequence is TGTGCCAGCAGCGTAGTCGCAGTATCCTATGGCTACACCTTC. The full variable domain, in which reference TRBV9 and TRBJ1-2 provide the parts outside the CDR3, is DSGVTQTPKHLITATGQRVTLRCSPRSGDLSVYWYQQSLDQGLQFLIQYYNGEERAKGNILERFSAQQFPDLHSELNLSSLELGDSALYFCASSVVAVSYGYTFGSGTRLTVV.

This chain joins TRBV30 and TRBJ2-5; the D gene is possibly TRBD2 (5 bases). Germline CDR1 reads GTSNPN; CDR2 reads SVGIG (reference sequence). The CDR3 length is 13 residues. V dropped 4 bases and J dropped 1 base, with 10 bases sitting between them. The CDR3 DNA follows: TGTGCCTGGACGCGGGTTTCCCAAGAGACCCAGTACTTC. The encoded protein is CAWTRVSQETQYF. The variable domain in full, with the rest retrieved from reference TRBV30 and TRBJ2-5, is SQTIHQWPATLVQPVGSPLSLECTVEGTSNPNLYWYRQAAGRGLQLLFYSVGIGQISSEVPQNLSASRPQDRQFILSSKKLLLSDSGFYLCAWTRVSQETQYFGPGTRLLVL.

V usage is TRBV7-9 and J usage is TRBJ1-6, with TRBD1 matching 9 bases. V was clipped by 6 bases and J by 11 bases; unmatched bases: 5. CDR3 length: 13 amino acids. CDR1 SEHNR and CDR2 FQNEAQ come from the germline V gene (reference sequence). Here the CDR3 DNA reads TGTGCCAGCAGTCGGGACAGGGTCCCACCCCTCCACTTT. Protein sequence: CASSRDRVPPLHF.

The V and J genes are TRBV6-5 and TRBJ1-2, with 11 nucleotides matching TRBD1. The CDR3 is 16 residues long. Germline-derived CDR1 and CDR2 are MNHEY and SVGAGI. V shed 2 bases and J 8 bases; nucleotides not matched to a gene: 10. The CDR3 DNA follows: TGTGCCAGCAGTTACCAAATTCCGGGGACAGGGGGAGGCTACACCTTC. Protein: CASSYQIPGTGGGYTF.

This clone was seen a single time. The chain links TRBV6-6 to TRBJ2-4; tentative D call: TRBD2 (6 bases). Trimming left V 5 bases short and J 0 bases short, with 11 bases between. The CDR3 runs 15 residues. In germline, CDR1 is MNHNY, CDR2 SVGAGI (reference sequence). The CDR3 loop reads CASSRDSIAKNIQYF. In nucleotides, the CDR3 is TGTGCCAGCAGTAGGGACTCCATAGCCAAAAACATTCAGTACTTC.

The CDR3 nucleotides are TGTGCCAGCAGCCAGTCATTGAGAGGACTTGGGGAGGGCTACACCTTC. Its translation: CASSQSLRGLGEGYTF. The V gene is TRBV7-6, the J gene TRBJ1-2; D unclear. V lost 5 bases and J 8 bases, leaving 24 bases between the germline ends. The V gene's germline CDR1 is SGHVS and CDR2 FNYEAQ. This CDR3 has 16 amino acids.

The gene calls are TRBV6-1 and TRBJ2-2; no clear D gene. V lost 1 base, J lost 3 bases, and 9 bases lay in between. Germline values: CDR1 MNHNS, CDR2 SASEGT. This CDR3 has 15 residues. DNA for the CDR3: TGTGCCAGCAGTGAAGTCGGCAGGCACACCGGGGAGCTGTTTTTT. Residues: CASSEVGRHTGELFF.

The chain has TRBV4-1 and TRBJ2-7; 9 bases agree with TRBD1. Trimming removed 1 base from V and 2 bases from J; junction bases left unmatched: 6. CDR3 length: 16 amino acids. Germline CDR1 is MGHRA and CDR2 is YSYEKL. The CDR3 sequence: CASSQAPDRGTYEQYF. For the CDR3, the DNA is TGCGCCAGCAGCCAAGCCCCGGACAGGGGTACCTACGAGCAGTACTTC.

The V gene is TRBV5-1, the J gene TRBJ2-3, with D tentatively TRBD1 (6 bases). The CDR3 loop spans 16 amino acids. V lost 0 bases and J 6 bases, leaving 17 bases between the germline ends. Germline values: CDR1 SGHRS, CDR2 YFSETQ. For the CDR3, the DNA is TGCGCCAGCAGCTTGGGAACAGGGAGTAGGTTTGATACGCAGTATTTT. Its translation is CASSLGTGSRFDTQYF.

This clone has only one observation. CDR3 DNA: TGTGCCTGGAGTTTCGGTATTCACACCATATATTTT. Its translation: CAWSFGIHTIYF. The gene calls are TRBV30 and TRBJ1-3; no clear D gene. CDR3 size: 12 residues. Between the trimmed V and J ends, which lost 2 bases and 8 bases, there was a span of 10 bases. Germline V gives CDR1 GTSNPN, CDR2 SVGIG (reference sequence).

This clone was observed a handful of times. DNA of the CDR3: TGTGCCACCAGCAGAGATTCGACTAGCGGGCTCTACGAGCAGTACTTC. Its protein product is CATSRDSTSGLYEQYF. The chain recombines TRBV15 with TRBJ2-7; 10 nucleotides agree with TRBD2. This CDR3 is built from 16 residues. Trimming removed 0 bases from V and 3 bases from J; junction bases left unmatched: 5. The germline V gene has CDR1 LNHNV and CDR2 YYDKDF (reference sequence).

The V and J genes are TRBV6-1 and TRBJ1-1, with D hard to call. The germline V and J ends were trimmed by 8 bases and 1 base, with 8 bases remaining between them. CDR1 is MNHNS, CDR2 SASEGT, per germline. This CDR3 spans 12 amino acids. The CDR3 DNA follows: TGTGCCAGCGAGGCGTGGAACACTGAAGCTTTCTTT. This gives the protein CASEAWNTEAFF.

This chain joins TRBV6-5 and TRBJ2-7; 8 bases line up with TRBD1. V shed 5 bases and J 4 bases; nucleotides not matched to a gene: 7. Germline loops: CDR1 MNHEY, CDR2 SVGAGI. This CDR3 is built from 14 residues. The CDR3 region is CASSPRTGWYEQYF. The CDR3 coding sequence is TGTGCCAGCAGTCCTCGGACAGGGTGGTACGAGCAGTACTTC.

This clone appeared a single time. This chain connects TRBV5-8 to TRBJ2-3, with 8 bases fitting TRBD1. This CDR3 is 14 amino acids long. Germline CDR1 SGHTS, CDR2 YDEGEE. The V segment lost 6 bases and the J segment 1 base; nucleotides outside the gene matches: 4. Written as DNA, the CDR3 is TGTGCCAGCACCGAGACAGGGGGCACAGATACGCAGTATTTT. Encoded protein: CASTETGGTDTQYF.

This sequence joins TRBV2 and TRBJ1-5; D not certain. The V gene's germline CDR1 is SNHLY and CDR2 FYNNEI. The CDR3 loop spans 15 amino acids. Trimming took 4 bases from V and 6 from J, leaving 16 bases between them. The CDR3 bases are TGTGCCAGCAGTGGCGTGAGGGCAACTCGTCAGCCCCAGCATTTT. Protein product: CASSGVRATRQPQHF.